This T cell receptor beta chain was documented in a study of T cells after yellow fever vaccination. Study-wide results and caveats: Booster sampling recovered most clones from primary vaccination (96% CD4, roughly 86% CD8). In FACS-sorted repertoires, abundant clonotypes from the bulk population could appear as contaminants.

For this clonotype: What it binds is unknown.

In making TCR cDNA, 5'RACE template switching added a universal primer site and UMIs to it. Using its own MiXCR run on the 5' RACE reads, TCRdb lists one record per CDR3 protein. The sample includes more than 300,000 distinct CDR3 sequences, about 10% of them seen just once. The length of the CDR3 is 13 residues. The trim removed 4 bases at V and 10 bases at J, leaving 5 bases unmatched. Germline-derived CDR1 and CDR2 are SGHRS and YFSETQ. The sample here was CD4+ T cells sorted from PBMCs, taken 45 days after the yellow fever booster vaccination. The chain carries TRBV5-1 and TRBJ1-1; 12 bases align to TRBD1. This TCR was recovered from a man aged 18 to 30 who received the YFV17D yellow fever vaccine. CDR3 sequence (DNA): TGCGCCAGCAGCCCAGGGACAGGGGGCGCAGCTTTCTTT. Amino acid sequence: CASSPGTGGAAFF. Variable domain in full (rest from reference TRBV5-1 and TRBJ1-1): KAGVTQTPRYLIKTRGQQVTLSCSPISGHRSVSWYQQTPGQGLQFLFEYFSETQRNKGNFPGRFSGRQFSNSRSEMNVSTLELGDSALYLCASSPGTGGAAFFGQGTRLTVV.